This T cell receptor beta chain was documented in a study of T cell repertoires in cytomegalovirus infection. TCRdb re-derived calls from the reads in MiXCR, one entry per CDR3 protein. The sample yields approximately 500,000 distinct CDR3 sequences, more than 15% seen once. There are many counts of this clonotype. V was shortened by 5 bases and J by 5 bases, with 18 bases between the two germline ends. In germline, CDR1 is SGHVS, CDR2 FQNEAQ. The CDR3 contains 15 residues. The specimen sequenced was CD8+ T cells from PBMCs. V gene TRBV7-8 combines with J gene TRBJ1-2; perhaps TRBD1 as D (5 bases). The sequence was obtained from a human donor in good health (CMV status not recorded). Some clones in this sample may be carry-over from other donors' samples. The CDR3 region has the DNA TGTGCCAGCAGCGTACTTACAGGAAAGGGGTATGGCTACACCTTC. Translating gives CASSVLTGKGYGYTF.